This TCR beta chain was sequenced during a study of cytomegalovirus exposure and HLA in healthy donors. V was clipped by 0 bases and J by 0 bases, with 20 bases between them. This CDR3 has 19 residues. 60 Vbeta and 13 Jbeta primers were used in PCR. The data were produced by immunoSEQ multiplex PCR, yet TCRdb's version contains in-frame clones alone and is incomplete. The top ten clones hold about 23% of a sample with more than 50,000 clones, over 60% of them seen once. The receptor's source is a man between 50 and 59 years old in good health and CMV-seropositive. Sequencing input: PBMCs. The V gene is TRBV5-3, the J gene TRBJ2-3; no clear D gene. TRBV5-3 is an ORF; its function is uncertain. The CDR3 nucleotides are TGTGCCAGAAGCTTGGTTCTCCCTGCACAGCCGCCTAGCACAGATACGCAGTATTTT. This gives the protein CARSLVLPAQPPSTDTQYF.